These 12 T cell receptor beta chains originate from one sample sequenced in a study of T cell repertoires in cytomegalovirus infection (dated 2019 in TCRdb). The reads were generated on an Illumina HiSeq 1500. TCRdb's own reprocessing of the public reads used fastp at Q25 and MiXCR and kept productive beta chains. CDR3 protein sequences are deduplicated, and each keeps its most common genes and DNA. Recorded for this sample are approximately 630,000 distinct CDR3 sequences; roughly 26% of them occurred a single time. 7.5% to 9% of the sample goes to the ten largest clones. Sequencing input: CD8+ T cells from PBMCs. The receptors were gathered from a human donor in good health (CMV status not recorded). Some clones in this sample may be carry-over from other donors' samples.

The chain recombines TRBV20-1 with TRBJ1-4, with D hard to call. Trimming pared 2 bases from V and 3 bases from J, leaving 7 bases between. The CDR3 runs 13 residues. Per germline, CDR1 DFQATT and CDR2 SNEGSKA (reference sequence). Here the CDR3 reads CSARRGPNEKLFF. CDR3 coding DNA: TGCAGTGCTAGAAGAGGGCCTAATGAAAAACTGTTTTTT.

The chain couples TRBV28 to TRBJ2-3; D gene unclear. Deletions cut 6 bases from V and 0 bases from J, with 7 bases between. The CDR3 spans 13 residues. Germline V CDR1 and CDR2: MDHEN, SYDVKM. The CDR3 nucleotides read TGTGCCAGCAGAAGCCCTAGCACAGATACGCAGTATTTT. Its translation is CASRSPSTDTQYF.

The chain carries TRBV6-6 and TRBJ2-7; D gene uncertain. V lost 0 bases, J lost 6 bases, and 12 bases lay in between. CDR1 MNHNY and CDR2 SVGAGI come from the germline V gene (reference sequence). There are 14 residues in the CDR3. This chain's CDR3 is CASSYSKQGSEQYV. The DNA for the CDR3 is TGTGCCAGCAGTTACTCGAAGCAAGGGTCCGAGCAGTACGTC.

This clonotype occurred many times. CDR3 sequence: CASSLGWNQPQHF. The DNA of the CDR3 is TGTGCCAGCAGCTTAGGATGGAATCAGCCCCAGCATTTT. This chain uses TRBV7-9 with TRBJ1-5; no clear D. The CDR3 spans 13 residues. CDR1 and CDR2 from the germline V gene are SEHNR and FQNEAQ (reference sequence). The ends were cut back, 1 base at V and 4 bases at J, with 5 bases in the middle.

Turning to this clonotype: A clone one base away is much larger, so this may be a read error. J is TRBJ2-7 and V is TRBV7-6; 8 bases match TRBD2. The V gene's germline CDR1 is SGHVS and CDR2 FNYEAQ. This CDR3 has 14 residues. The CDR3, as DNA: TGTGTCAGCAGCTCGGGGGGGTTAGCCTACGAGCAGTACGTC. It is translated as CVSSSGGLAYEQYV.

This clonotype was picked up many times. The rearrangement joins TRBV28 to TRBJ2-1; D is perhaps TRBD1 or TRBD2 (7 bases each). The V end was cut by 10 bases, the J end by 2 bases, with 21 bases between. CDR3 size: 16 residues. Germline V CDR1 and CDR2: MDHEN, SYDVKM. The chain's CDR3 is CAIRGDRLTTYNEQFF. The CDR3 region has the DNA TGTGCCATCCGGGGGGACAGACTAACGACCTACAATGAGCAGTTCTTC.

This clonotype was detected a few times. V and J are TRBV5-5 and TRBJ2-1; possible D gene TRBD2, 6 bases. This CDR3 has 14 residues. Per germline, CDR1 SGHKS and CDR2 YYEKEE (reference sequence). The V end was cut by 2 bases, the J end by 7 bases, with 13 bases between. The CDR3 reads CASSLIVGGNEQFF. The CDR3 DNA sequence: TGTGCCAGCAGCTTAATCGTTGGGGGGAATGAGCAGTTCTTC.

The rearrangement links TRBV27 to TRBJ2-7, with D tentatively TRBD2 (6 bases). This CDR3 has 11 residues. The V and J ends lost 5 bases and 9 bases respectively, with 11 bases between them. Germline values: CDR1 MNHEY, CDR2 SMNVEV (reference sequence). The DNA of the CDR3 is TGTGCCAGCAGTGGGGGGTTCGGGCAGTACTTC. It specifies CASSGGFGQYF.

This clonotype has more than one count but fewer than ten. The chain has TRBV24-1 and TRBJ2-1, with D tentatively TRBD1 (5 bases). This CDR3 is 16 amino acids long. Between the trimmed V and J ends, which lost 1 base and 2 bases, there was a span of 11 bases. From germline, CDR1 is KGHDR and CDR2 SFDVKD. CDR3 bases: TGTGCCACCAGTGATTTCCCAGGGAATGCCTACAATGAGCAGTTCTTC. Translated, it gives CATSDFPGNAYNEQFF.

This clonotype was detected many times. The chain has TRBV28 and TRBJ2-7; D not resolved. Trimming shortened V by 3 bases and J by 0 bases, and 9 bases separated the two germline ends. Germline CDR1 is MDHEN and CDR2 is SYDVKM. The CDR3 has 14 amino acids. For the CDR3, the DNA is TGTGCCAGCAGTTTGACGCCCAGCTCCTACGAGCAGTACGTC. The encoded protein is CASSLTPSSYEQYV.

Note on this clonotype: Mismatch with germline at one junction end may stem from a read error. The chain couples TRBV5-5 to TRBJ2-7; 8 positions match TRBD2. Germline values: CDR1 SGHKS, CDR2 YYEKEE (reference sequence). The CDR3 extends over 11 amino acids. The CDR3 DNA sequence: TGTGCCAGCAGCTATACAGCGGGGGAGGACTTC. Amino acids: CASSYTAGEDF.

As concerns this clonotype: Given a much more abundant clone one base away, this may be a read error. As DNA, the CDR3 is TGTGCCAGCAGCTTAGTCGACGCCGGACAGGGTGGCGACGAGCAGTACTTC. Its protein is CASSLVDAGQGGDEQYF. V and J are TRBV7-4 and TRBJ2-7; the match to TRBD1 covers 8 bases. The junction had 13 bases not matched to a gene; V was cut back by 1 base and J by 5 bases. The CDR3 has 17 residues. Germline V gene lookup returns CDR1 SGHVT and CDR2 SQSDAQ.